This T cell receptor (beta chain) is drawn from a study of blood T cell repertoires in COVID-19. Study summary: Acute and convalescent COVID-19 samples came from the United States, Italy and Spain. Sources were T cells, B-cell-depleted T cells, or PBMCs; the material itself was cDNA or gDNA.

TCRdb keeps only in-frame clones here, not all; method: immunoSEQ multiplex PCR. This sample carries about 200,000 clones, 65% to 90% of them seen once, and the ten largest clones take 5.9%. The sample comprised peripheral blood. The sequence was obtained from an elderly man with acute or convalescent COVID-19.

CDR3 in DNA: TGTGCCATCAGAGGGGGGGTAGGCCAGGGGAACACTGAAGCTTTCTTT. This codes for CAIRGGVGQGNTEAFF. This chain uses TRBV10-3 with TRBJ1-1; TRBD1 might be the D (6 bases). CDR3 length: 16 residues. Germline lookup yields CDR1 ENHRY and CDR2 SYGVKD. Trimming pared 6 bases from V and 1 base from J, leaving 18 bases between.